The clone carrying this T cell receptor (beta chain) came up a few times. Antigen specificity is unknown. This CDR3 is 16 amino acids long. Germline V gene sequence: CDR1 SEHNR, CDR2 FQNEAQ (reference sequence). V was cut by 1 base and J by 0 bases, with 10 bases left in between. From RNA transcripts, TCR beta CDR3 regions were amplified. The HTBI primer set served for first-round RT-PCR of the TCR CDR3. TCRdb processed the multiplex PCR reads anew with MiXCR; each CDR3 protein has one entry. The sample has some 560,000 distinct CDR3 sequences, approximately 14% seen once. This sample was taken from a study of T cells in Graves' hyperthyroidism and ophthalmopathy. Study results and caveats: Blood also contained most expanded thyroid clonotypes above 0.001.

The sample comprised blood. The chain combines TRBV7-9 with TRBJ1-5, with D unresolved. The TCR sequence derives from a woman aged 40-49 years with Graves' hyperthyroidism. Here the CDR3 reads CASSLVSWDSNQPQHF. For the CDR3, the DNA is TGTGCCAGCAGCTTAGTTTCGTGGGATAGCAATCAGCCCCAGCATTTT.